These T cell receptor beta chains were read from a single sample in a study of Ad26.COV2.S vaccination and SARS-CoV-2 variants. Measured with immunoSEQ multiplex PCR; TCRdb has only the in-frame clones, and not every one. The sample carries some 330,000 clones, around 90% recorded once. Sequenced here: peripheral blood, sampled in a trial of Ad26.COV2.S vaccine versus placebo. All receptors derive from a person between 18 and 59 years old who received the Ad26.COV2.S COVID-19 vaccine or a placebo. CDR3s include the opening cysteine and the closing phenylalanine or tryptophan. D genes are given only for firm matches. Clone size is given for some rows only: seen once, a few or many times, or a class if the clone is expanded.

clone_size	d_call	v_call	j_call	cdr3_nt	cdr3_aa
-	-	TRBV6-2/TRBV6-3	TRBJ2-5	TGTGCCAGCAGTTACGGTAGGGACTTTCAAGAGACCCAGTACTTC	CASSYGRDFQETQYF
-	-	TRBV12-3/TRBV12-4	TRBJ2-5	TGTGCCACCAGGGCCTCCCAAGAGACCCAGTACTTC	CATRASQETQYF
-	-	TRBV28	TRBJ1-2	TGTGCCAGCAGGCGACAGGACCTCTATGGCTACACCTTC	CASRRQDLYGYTF
-	-	TRBV24-1	TRBJ2-7	TGTGCCACCAGTGATTTGACGGAGCCCAAGCAGTACTTC	CATSDLTEPKQYF
-	TRBD2	TRBV11-3	TRBJ2-5	TGTGCCAGCAGCCCCGGGACTAGGGAGACCCAGTACTTC	CASSPGTRETQYF
-	TRBD1	TRBV2	TRBJ2-5	TGTGCCAGCCAGGCACCAGGGGGCGCGGAGACCCAGTACTTC	CASQAPGGAETQYF
-	-	TRBV4-3	TRBJ1-1	TGCGCCAGCACTCAACAGGGAGACACTGAAGCTTTCTTT	CASTQQGDTEAFF
once	TRBD2	TRBV24-1	TRBJ2-1	TGTGCCACCAGTGATTCCAAACTAGAGCGGGGGACCCATGAGCAGTTCTTC	CATSDSKLERGTHEQFF
-	-	TRBV6-2/TRBV6-3	TRBJ2-1	TGTGCCAGCAGTTCTGGTTTTCTGAGGGCGCAAAATGAGCAGTTCTTC	CASSSGFLRAQNEQFF
-	-	TRBV29-1	TRBJ2-7	TGCAGCGTAACCGGGACACAGTACTACGAGCAGTACTTC	CSVTGTQYYEQYF
-	TRBD1	TRBV7-2	TRBJ1-5	TGTGCCAGCAGCTCATGGACAGGGGACAATCAGCCCCAGCATTTT	CASSSWTGDNQPQHF
-	TRBD1	TRBV4-1	TRBJ1-2	TGCGCCAGCAGCCAACAGGACAGGGCGCCCTATGGCTACACCTTC	CASSQQDRAPYGYTF
once	TRBD1	TRBV12-3/TRBV12-4	TRBJ1-2	TGTGCCAGCAGTTTGAGACAGGGGCTGGGCTACACCTTC	CASSLRQGLGYTF
once	-	TRBV4-3	TRBJ2-3	TGCGCCAGCAGCCAAGGACTAAGCACAGATACGCAGTATTTT	CASSQGLSTDTQYF
-	-	TRBV7-9	TRBJ1-1	TGTGCCAGCAGCTCTAAGGACAGTCGAACTGAAGCTTTCTTT	CASSSKDSRTEAFF
-	TRBD1	TRBV5-1	TRBJ1-6	TGCGCCAGCAGCTTGGGACAGGGGGCGAATTCACCCCTCCACTTT	CASSLGQGANSPLHF
once	-	TRBV4-1	TRBJ1-2	TGCGCCAGCAGCCAAGTTGGCCGTGATTGCACCTTC	CASSQVGRDCTF
-	-	TRBV13	TRBJ1-6	TGTGCCAGCAGTCAGGGCCCAATAGCGACACCCCTCCACTTT	CASSQGPIATPLHF
-	-	TRBV7-9	TRBJ1-5	TGTGCCAGCAGTTACGCAGGGATGGGTAATCAGCCCCAGCATTTT	CASSYAGMGNQPQHF
-	TRBD2	TRBV5-1	TRBJ2-1	TGCGCCAGCAGCTCGGGACTAGCTGACAATGAGCAGTTCTTC	CASSSGLADNEQFF
-	TRBD2	TRBV15	TRBJ2-5	TGTGCCACCAGCAGACGGCCTAGCGGGGAAGAGACCCAGTACTTC	CATSRRPSGEETQYF
few	-	TRBV11-2	TRBJ2-2	TGTGCCAGCAGCTGGAGCTTGAACACCGGGGAGCTGTTTTTT	CASSWSLNTGELFF
-	TRBD1	TRBV28	TRBJ2-1	TGTGCCAGCAGTTTTCTGACAGGGGGGGCCTACAATGAGCAGTTCTTC	CASSFLTGGAYNEQFF
-	TRBD1	TRBV7-3	TRBJ2-3	TGTGCCAGCAGCTTAACGCGACCGGGACAGGGGAGCACAGATACGCAGTATTTT	CASSLTRPGQGSTDTQYF
-	-	TRBV10-3	TRBJ1-3	TGTGCCATCAGTGAGTCGCGGCCCGCTCTCGCCCAGGGAAACACCATATATTTT	CAISESRPALAQGNTIYF
-	-	TRBV6-2/TRBV6-3	TRBJ1-2	TGTGCCAGCAGTTACGGGAGGCTCTATGGCTACACCTTC	CASSYGRLYGYTF
-	-	TRBV29-1	TRBJ2-7	TGCAGCGTTGAATTTCCAAGGGACGGAGTCTACGAGCAGTACTTC	CSVEFPRDGVYEQYF
few	-	TRBV6-2/TRBV6-3	TRBJ1-1	TGTGCCAGCAGTTACGACGGGTCGTCCTCTGAAGCTTTCTTT	CASSYDGSSSEAFF
-	-	TRBV27	TRBJ2-1	TGTGCCAGCAGTGCCACTACCAATGAGCAGTTCTTC	CASSATTNEQFF
once	-	TRBV19	TRBJ2-3	TGTGCCAGTAGCAAGGCGGCGGATACGCAGTATTTT	CASSKAADTQYF
-	TRBD1	TRBV7-2	TRBJ2-3	TGTGCCAGCAGCTCGCAAGGGGGCAGGTACACAGATACGCAGTATTTT	CASSSQGGRYTDTQYF
-	-	TRBV24-1	TRBJ2-2	TGTGCCACCAGTGCCACGACGTACACCGGGGAGCTGTTTTTT	CATSATTYTGELFF
once	TRBD1	TRBV3-1/TRBV3-2	TRBJ2-2	TGTGCCAGCAGCCGGCGGACAGGGGGGTCCGGGGAGCTGTTTTTT	CASSRRTGGSGELFF
-	TRBD2	TRBV10-3	TRBJ2-3	TGTGCCATTCAGACTAGCCTCACAGATACGCAGTATTTT	CAIQTSLTDTQYF
-	-	TRBV24-1	TRBJ2-7	TGTGCCACCAGTGATTCGAGGGTACCCTACGAGCAGTACTTC	CATSDSRVPYEQYF
-	TRBD1	TRBV19	TRBJ2-7	TGTGCCAGTAGTGTCGGACAGGGCTACGAGCAGTACTTC	CASSVGQGYEQYF
-	TRBD2	TRBV3-1/TRBV3-2	TRBJ2-1	TGTGCCAGCGTTCAGCGGGGGTGGGACAATGAGCAGTTCTTC	CASVQRGWDNEQFF
-	TRBD1	TRBV6-1	TRBJ2-1	TGTGCCAGCAGTGATTCTCCGGGACAGGGTTACAATGAGCAGTTCTTC	CASSDSPGQGYNEQFF
-	-	TRBV4-1	TRBJ1-5	TGCGCCAGCAGCCAAGGGTGGGATCAGCCCCAGCATTTT	CASSQGWDQPQHF
-	-	TRBV28	TRBJ1-1	TGTGCCAGCATCCCCGTGGCCAGGCTAGTCATGAACACTGAAGCTTTCTTT	CASIPVARLVMNTEAFF
-	TRBD1	TRBV7-9	TRBJ1-5	TGTGCCAGCAGCCATCACGCGGGGACAGGTAGCAATCAGCCCCAGCATTTT	CASSHHAGTGSNQPQHF
-	TRBD1	TRBV18	TRBJ1-3	TGTGCCAGCTCACCAGGGACAGGTGCTGGAAACACCATATATTTT	CASSPGTGAGNTIYF
-	-	TRBV25-1	TRBJ1-2	TGTGCCAGCAGTCCCGGGACAAACTATGGCTACACCTTC	CASSPGTNYGYTF
-	-	TRBV5-6	TRBJ2-1	TGTGCCAGCAGCTTGATCGGCGGAAATAATTTCAATGAGCAGTTCTTC	CASSLIGGNNFNEQFF
-	-	TRBV7-8	TRBJ1-6	TGTGCCAGCAGCTTGATAGGGTCACCCCTCCACTTT	CASSLIGSPLHF
-	TRBD1	TRBV6-5	TRBJ1-6	TGTGCCAGCAGCCCGACAGGGGGTCTTTCACCCCTCCACTTT	CASSPTGGLSPLHF
-	-	TRBV27	TRBJ1-2	TGTGCCAGCAGTTTATCGGAGGGGCACGCTAGGCAGATGGGCTACACCTTC	CASSLSEGHARQMGYTF
few	-	TRBV7-2	TRBJ1-1	TGTGCCAGCAGGGCCCTAGGGTCTAACACTGAAGCTTTCTTT	CASRALGSNTEAFF
once	-	TRBV7-2	TRBJ1-1	TGTGCCAGCAGCTTATTCAGTCAACTAGAAGCTTTCTTT	CASSLFSQLEAFF
-	-	TRBV9	TRBJ1-5	TGTGCCAGCAGCGTAGGGGTAGGCGACAATCAGCCCCAGCATTTT	CASSVGVGDNQPQHF